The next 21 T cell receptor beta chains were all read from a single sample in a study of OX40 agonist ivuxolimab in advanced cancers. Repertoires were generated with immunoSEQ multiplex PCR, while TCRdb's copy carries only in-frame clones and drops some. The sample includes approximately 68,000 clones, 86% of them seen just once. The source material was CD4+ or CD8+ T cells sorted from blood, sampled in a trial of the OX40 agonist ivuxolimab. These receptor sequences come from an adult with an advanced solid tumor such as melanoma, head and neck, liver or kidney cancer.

The CDR3 loop reads CASSQEQGNQPQHF. CDR3 coding DNA: TGCGCCAGCAGCCAAGAGCAGGGCAATCAGCCCCAGCATTTT. This chain links TRBV4-3 with TRBJ1-5; D not certain. This CDR3 is 14 amino acids long. Trimming left V 0 bases short and J 2 bases short, with 5 bases between. Germline lookup yields CDR1 LGHNA and CDR2 YSLEER.

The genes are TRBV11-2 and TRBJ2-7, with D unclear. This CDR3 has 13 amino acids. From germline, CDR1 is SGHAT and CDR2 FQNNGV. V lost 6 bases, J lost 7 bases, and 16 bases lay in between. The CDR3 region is CASSPIRVIEQYF. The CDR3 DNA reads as TGTGCCAGCAGTCCGATAAGGGTAATTGAGCAGTACTTC.

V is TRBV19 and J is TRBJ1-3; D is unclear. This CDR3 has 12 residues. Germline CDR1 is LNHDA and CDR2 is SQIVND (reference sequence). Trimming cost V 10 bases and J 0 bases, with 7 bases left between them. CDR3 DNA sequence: TGTGCCACCGGGCTCTCTGGAAACACCATATATTTT. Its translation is CATGLSGNTIYF.

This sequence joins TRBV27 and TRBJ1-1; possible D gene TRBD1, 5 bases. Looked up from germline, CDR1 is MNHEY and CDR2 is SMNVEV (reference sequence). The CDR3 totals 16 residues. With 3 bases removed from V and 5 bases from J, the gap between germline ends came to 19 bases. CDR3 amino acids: CASSFGGLGLATEAFF. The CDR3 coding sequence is TGTGCCAGCAGTTTCGGCGGCCTGGGACTAGCGACTGAAGCTTTCTTT.

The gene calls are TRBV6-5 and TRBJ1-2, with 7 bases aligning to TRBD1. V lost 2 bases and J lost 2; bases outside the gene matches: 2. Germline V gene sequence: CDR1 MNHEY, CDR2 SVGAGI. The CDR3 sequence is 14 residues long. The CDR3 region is CASSYADRNYGYTF. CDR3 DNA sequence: TGTGCCAGCAGTTACGCGGACAGGAACTATGGCTACACCTTC.

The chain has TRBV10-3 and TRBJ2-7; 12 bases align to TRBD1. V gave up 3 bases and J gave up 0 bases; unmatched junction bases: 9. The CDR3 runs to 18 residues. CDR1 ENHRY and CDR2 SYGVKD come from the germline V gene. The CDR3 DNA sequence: TGTGCCATCAGTGACCCCGGGACAGGGGGCGTTAGCTCCTACGAGCAGTACTTC. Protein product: CAISDPGTGGVSSYEQYF.

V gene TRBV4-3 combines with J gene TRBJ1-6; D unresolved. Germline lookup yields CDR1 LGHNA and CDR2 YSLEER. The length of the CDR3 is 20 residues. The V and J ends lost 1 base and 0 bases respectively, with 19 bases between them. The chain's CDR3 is CASSQVRSPGQSSYNSPLHF. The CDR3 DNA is TGCGCCAGCAGCCAAGTAAGGTCGCCGGGCCAGAGCTCCTATAATTCACCCCTCCACTTT.

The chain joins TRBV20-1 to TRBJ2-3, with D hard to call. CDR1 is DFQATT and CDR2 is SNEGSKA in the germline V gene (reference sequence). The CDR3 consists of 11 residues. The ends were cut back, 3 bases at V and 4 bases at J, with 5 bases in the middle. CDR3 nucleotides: TGCAGTGCTAGCATTTCAGATACGCAGTATTTT. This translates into CSASISDTQYF.

CDR3 sequence: CASSINGRSGANVLTF. The CDR3 nucleotides are TGTGCCAGTAGTATCAACGGAAGATCTGGGGCCAACGTCCTGACTTTC. The genes are TRBV19 and TRBJ2-6; no firm D call. The germline V and J ends were trimmed by 3 bases and 1 base, with 10 bases remaining between them. CDR1 and CDR2 from the germline V gene are LNHDA and SQIVND (reference sequence). The CDR3 extends over 16 amino acids. The full variable domain, completed using reference TRBV19 and TRBJ2-6, is DGGITQSPKYLFRKEGQNVTLSCEQNLNHDAMYWYRQDPGQGLRLIYYSQIVNDFQKGDIAEGYSVSREKKESFPLTVTSAQKNPTAFYLCASSINGRSGANVLTFGAGSRLTVL.

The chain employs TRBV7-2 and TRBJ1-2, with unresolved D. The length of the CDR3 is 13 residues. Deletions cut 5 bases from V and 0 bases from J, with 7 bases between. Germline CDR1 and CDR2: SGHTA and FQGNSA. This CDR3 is CASSVTTNYGYTF. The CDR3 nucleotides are TGTGCCAGCAGCGTCACCACTAACTATGGCTACACCTTC. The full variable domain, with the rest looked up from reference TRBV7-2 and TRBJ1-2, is GAGVSQSPSNKVTEKGKDVELRCDPISGHTALYWYRQSLGQGLEFLIYFQGNSAPDKSGLPSDRFSAERTGGSVSTLTIQRTQQEDSAVYLCASSVTTNYGYTFGSGTRLTVV.

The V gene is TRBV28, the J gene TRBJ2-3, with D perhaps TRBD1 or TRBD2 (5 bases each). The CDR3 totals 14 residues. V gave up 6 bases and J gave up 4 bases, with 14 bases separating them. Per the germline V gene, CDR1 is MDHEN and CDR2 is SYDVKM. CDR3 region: CASSDSLGADTQYF. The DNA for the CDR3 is TGTGCCAGCAGCGACTCATTGGGGGCAGATACGCAGTATTTT.

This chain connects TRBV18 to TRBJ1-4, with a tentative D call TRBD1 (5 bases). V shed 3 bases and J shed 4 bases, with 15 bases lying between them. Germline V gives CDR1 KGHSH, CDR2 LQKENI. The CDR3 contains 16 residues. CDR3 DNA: TGTGCCAGCTCACCCTCTCCAGGGTTCTTTAATGAAAAACTGTTTTTT. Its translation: CASSPSPGFFNEKLFF. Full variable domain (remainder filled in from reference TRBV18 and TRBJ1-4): NAGVMQNPRHLVRRRGQEARLRCSPMKGHSHVYWYRQLPEEGLKFMVYLQKENIIDESGMPKERFSAEFPKEGPSILRIQQVVRGDSAAYFCASSPSPGFFNEKLFFGSGTQLSVL.

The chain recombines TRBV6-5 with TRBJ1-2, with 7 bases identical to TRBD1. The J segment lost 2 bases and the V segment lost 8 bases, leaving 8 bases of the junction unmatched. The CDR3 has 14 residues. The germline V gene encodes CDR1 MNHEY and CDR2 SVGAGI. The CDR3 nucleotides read TGTGCCAGCGCCTTACAGGGGCGGAACTATGGCTACACCTTC. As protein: CASALQGRNYGYTF.

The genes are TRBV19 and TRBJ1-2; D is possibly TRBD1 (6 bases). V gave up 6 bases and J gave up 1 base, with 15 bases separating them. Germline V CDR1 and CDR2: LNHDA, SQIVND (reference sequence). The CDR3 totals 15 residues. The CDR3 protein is CASSPGGQDNYGYTF. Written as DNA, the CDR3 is TGTGCCAGTAGCCCTGGGGGGCAGGATAACTATGGCTACACCTTC.

CDR3 residues: CASSPYGADTQYF. DNA for the CDR3: TGTGCCAGCAGCCCTTATGGGGCAGATACGCAGTATTTT. The J gene is TRBJ2-3, the V gene TRBV7-2, with unresolved D. The germline V and J ends were trimmed by 5 bases and 4 bases, with 10 bases remaining between them. The CDR3 spans 13 residues. Germline V CDR1 and CDR2: SGHTA, FQGNSA.

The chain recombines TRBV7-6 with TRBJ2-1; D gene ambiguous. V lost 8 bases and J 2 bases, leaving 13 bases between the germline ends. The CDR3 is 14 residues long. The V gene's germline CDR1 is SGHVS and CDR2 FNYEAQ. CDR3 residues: CASGRASTYNEQFF. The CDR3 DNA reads TGTGCCAGCGGCCGGGCCTCGACCTACAATGAGCAGTTCTTC. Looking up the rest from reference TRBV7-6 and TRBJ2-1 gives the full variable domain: GAGVSQSPRYKVTKRGQDVALRCDPISGHVSLYWYRQALGQGPEFLTYFNYEAQQDKSGLPNDRFSAERPEGSISTLTIQRTEQRDSAMYRCASGRASTYNEQFFGPGTRLTVL.

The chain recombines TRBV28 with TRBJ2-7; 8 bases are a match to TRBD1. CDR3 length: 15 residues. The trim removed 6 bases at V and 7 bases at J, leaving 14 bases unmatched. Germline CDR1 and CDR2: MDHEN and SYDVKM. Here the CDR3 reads CASSPRTGNMAEQYF. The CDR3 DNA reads TGTGCCAGCAGCCCGCGGACAGGGAACATGGCGGAGCAGTACTTC.

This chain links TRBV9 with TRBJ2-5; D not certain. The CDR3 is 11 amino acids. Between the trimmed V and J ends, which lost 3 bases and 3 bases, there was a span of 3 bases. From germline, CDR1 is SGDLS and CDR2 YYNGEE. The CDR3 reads CASSEEETQYF. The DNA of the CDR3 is TGTGCCAGCAGCGAGGAAGAGACCCAGTACTTC.

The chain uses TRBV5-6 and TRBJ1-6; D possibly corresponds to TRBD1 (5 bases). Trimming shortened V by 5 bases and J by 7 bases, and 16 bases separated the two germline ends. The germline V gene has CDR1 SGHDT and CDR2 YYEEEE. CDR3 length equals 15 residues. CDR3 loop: CASRTLDGGNSPLHF. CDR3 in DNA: TGTGCCAGCAGGACACTGGACGGGGGGAATTCACCCCTCCACTTT.

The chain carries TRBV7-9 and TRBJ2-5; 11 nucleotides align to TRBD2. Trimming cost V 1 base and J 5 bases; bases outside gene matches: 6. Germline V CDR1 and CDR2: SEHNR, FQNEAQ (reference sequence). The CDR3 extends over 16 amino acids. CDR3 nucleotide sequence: TGTGCCAGCAGCTTAGTTACTAGCGGGAGTTGGGAGACCCAGTACTTC. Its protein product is CASSLVTSGSWETQYF. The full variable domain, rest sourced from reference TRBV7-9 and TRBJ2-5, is DTGVSQNPRHKITKRGQNVTFRCDPISEHNRLYWYRQTLGQGPEFLTYFQNEAQLEKSRLLSDRFSAERPKGSFSTLEIQRTEQGDSAMYLCASSLVTSGSWETQYFGPGTRLLVL.

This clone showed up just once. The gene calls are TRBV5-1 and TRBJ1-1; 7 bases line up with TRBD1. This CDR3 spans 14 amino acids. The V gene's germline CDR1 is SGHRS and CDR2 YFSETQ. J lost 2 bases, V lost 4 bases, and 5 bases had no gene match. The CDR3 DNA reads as TGCGCCAGCAGCCGGGACAGACAAAACACTGAAGCTTTCTTT. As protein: CASSRDRQNTEAFF.